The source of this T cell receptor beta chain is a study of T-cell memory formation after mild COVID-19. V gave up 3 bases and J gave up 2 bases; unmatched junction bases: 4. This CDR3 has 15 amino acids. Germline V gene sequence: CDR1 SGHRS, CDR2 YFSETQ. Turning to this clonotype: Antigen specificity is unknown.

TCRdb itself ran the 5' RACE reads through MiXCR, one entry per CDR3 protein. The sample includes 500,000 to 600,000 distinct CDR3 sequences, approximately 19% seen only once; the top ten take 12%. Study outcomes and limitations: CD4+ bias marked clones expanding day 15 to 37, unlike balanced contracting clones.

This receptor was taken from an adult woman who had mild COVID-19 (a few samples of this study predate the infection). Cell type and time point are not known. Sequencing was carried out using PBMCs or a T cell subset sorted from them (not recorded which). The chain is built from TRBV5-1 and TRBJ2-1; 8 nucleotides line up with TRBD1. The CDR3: CASSYDRGPYNEQFF. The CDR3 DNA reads TGCGCCAGCAGCTATGACAGGGGACCCTACAATGAGCAGTTCTTC.